The rows below give T cell receptor beta chains drawn from one sample of a study of blood T cell repertoires in COVID-19. Profiled with immunoSEQ multiplex PCR; TCRdb holds only in-frame clones, not every one. The sample records about 90,000 clones, about 92% being singletons. Material for sequencing was peripheral blood. The receptors stem from a woman aged 55-70 years with active COVID-19. The CDR3 runs from the conserved cysteine through the conserved F or W. The D gene is left open where the match is weak.

j_gene | len | d_gene | v_gene | CDR3nt | CDR3aa
TRBJ1-4 | 14 | - | TRBV19 | TGTGCCAGTAGTATTAGGGGTAGCGGTGAAAAACTGTTTTTT | CASSIRGSGEKLFF
TRBJ2-7 | 14 | TRBD2 | TRBV6-5 | TGTGCCAGCCAGAGAGACGGGAGGGTTTACGAGCAGTACTTC | CASQRDGRVYEQYF
TRBJ1-3 | 15 | - | TRBV28 | TGTGCCAGCAGTCTACAGGGAGCGGGAGGAAACACCATATATTTT | CASSLQGAGGNTIYF
TRBJ1-3 | 14 | TRBD1 | TRBV27 | TGTGCCAGCAGTACAGGGGGTCACGGAAACACCATATATTTT | CASSTGGHGNTIYF
TRBJ1-4 | 14 | TRBD1 | TRBV6-1 | TGTGCCAGCAGTGAAGGACAGGGGGGGGAAAAACTGTTTTTT | CASSEGQGGEKLFF
TRBJ2-7 | 13 | - | TRBV28 | TGTGCCAGCAGTTTGAACAGTTTCTACGAGCAGTACTTC | CASSLNSFYEQYF
TRBJ2-6 | 16 | - | TRBV28 | TGTGCCAGCAGTTTACGGGGAATCAGAACGGCCAACGTCCTGACTTTC | CASSLRGIRTANVLTF
TRBJ2-7 | 12 | TRBD2 | TRBV9 | TGTGCCAGCAGCGGTCGGGGGGTCGAGCAGTACTTC | CASSGRGVEQYF
TRBJ2-7 | 16 | - | TRBV7-8 | TGTGCCAGCAGCTTACTAGCTTCGGCGGTCTCCTACGAGCAGTACTTC | CASSLLASAVSYEQYF
TRBJ1-2 | 15 | TRBD1 | TRBV28 | TGTGCCAGCAGACAGTTTAGAGGGGGCGTCGGTGGCTACACCTTC | CASRQFRGGVGGYTF
TRBJ1-1 | 15 | TRBD1 | TRBV18 | TGTGCCAGCTCACCGGGACAGGAGCTGAACACTGAAGCTTTCTTT | CASSPGQELNTEAFF
TRBJ2-3 | 18 | TRBD1 | TRBV12-5 | TGTGCTAGTGGTTTGGTCCAACAGGGGAAGCTTAACACAGATACGCAGTATTTT | CASGLVQQGKLNTDTQYF
TRBJ2-7 | 13 | - | TRBV30 | TGTGCCTGGAGTAGCGGACTGGTCTACGAGCAGTACTTC | CAWSSGLVYEQYF
TRBJ2-7 | 14 | - | TRBV11-3 | TGTGCCAGCAGCTTAGACGAGGTTACCTACGAGCAGTACTTC | CASSLDEVTYEQYF
TRBJ1-5 | 14 | - | TRBV4-1 | TGCGCCAGCAGCCAAGATGGGGAGGGTCAGCCCCAGCATTTT | CASSQDGEGQPQHF
TRBJ2-7 | 16 | - | TRBV11-3 | TGTGCCAGCAGCTTAGAAAGGGAGAGGCCCTCCTACGAGCAGTACTTC | CASSLERERPSYEQYF
TRBJ2-7 | 16 | TRBD2 | TRBV7-8 | TGTGCCAGCAGCTTAGCGCTAGCGGGAGATAAGTACGAGCAGTACTTC | CASSLALAGDKYEQYF
TRBJ1-6 | 13 | TRBD1 | TRBV28 | TGTGCCAGCAGCTCCGGACAGGGGTTCACCCTCCACTTT | CASSSGQGFTLHF
TRBJ2-3 | 16 | TRBD2 | TRBV5-1 | TGCGCCAGCAGCACGTCGGGGGGGTCAGGCACAGATACGCAGTATTTT | CASSTSGGSGTDTQYF
TRBJ2-6 | 16 | TRBD2 | TRBV7-3 | TGTGCCAGCAGCCCGCGGGGGGCCTCTGGGGCCAACGTCCTGACTTTC | CASSPRGASGANVLTF
TRBJ2-7 | 15 | TRBD1 | TRBV6-1 | TGTGCCAGCAGTGAAGAGGCAGGGGGCGTTTACGAGCAGTACTTC | CASSEEAGGVYEQYF
TRBJ2-7 | 14 | - | TRBV5-4 | TGTGCCAGCAGCCCCCCCGGGCGGGCCTACGAGCAGTACTTC | CASSPPGRAYEQYF
TRBJ2-7 | 15 | TRBD2 | TRBV3-1/TRBV3-2 | TGTGCCAGCAGCCATCGAGCGGGGGCCCCCTTTGAGCAGTACTTC | CASSHRAGAPFEQYF
TRBJ2-1 | 15 | - | TRBV6-5 | TGTGCCAGCAGTTCCCTGGACAGAAATAACAATGAGCAGTTCTTC | CASSSLDRNNNEQFF
TRBJ2-1 | 15 | TRBD2 | TRBV14 | TGTGCCAGCAGCCGCCTAGCGGGAGCGGGAAATGAGCAGTTCTTC | CASSRLAGAGNEQFF
TRBJ2-2 | 15 | TRBD1 | TRBV7-9 | TGTGCCAGCAGCGCGGACAGGGTGGTCACCGGGGAGCTGTTTTTT | CASSADRVVTGELFF
TRBJ2-1 | 14 | TRBD2 | TRBV3-1/TRBV3-2 | TGTGCCAGCAGCTTTAGCGGGGCAGACAATGAGCAGTTCTTC | CASSFSGADNEQFF